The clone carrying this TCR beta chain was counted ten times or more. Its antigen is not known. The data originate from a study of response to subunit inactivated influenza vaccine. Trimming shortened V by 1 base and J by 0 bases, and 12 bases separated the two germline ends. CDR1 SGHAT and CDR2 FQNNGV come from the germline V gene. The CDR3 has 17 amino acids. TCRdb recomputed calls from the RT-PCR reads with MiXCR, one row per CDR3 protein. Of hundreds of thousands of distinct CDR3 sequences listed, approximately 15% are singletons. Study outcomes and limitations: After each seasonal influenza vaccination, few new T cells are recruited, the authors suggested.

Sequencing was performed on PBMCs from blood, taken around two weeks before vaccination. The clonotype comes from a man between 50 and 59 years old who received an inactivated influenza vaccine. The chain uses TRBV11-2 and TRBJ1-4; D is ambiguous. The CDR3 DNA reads TGTGCCAGCAGCTTAGTGCCTGACCGTGCAACTAATGAAAAACTGTTTTTT. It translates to CASSLVPDRATNEKLFF.